Each of the 18 T cell receptor beta chains below was sequenced from the same sample in a study of T cells after yellow fever vaccination. From the 5' RACE reads, TCRdb called clonotypes with MiXCR, one entry per CDR3 protein. This table has a few hundred thousand distinct CDR3 sequences, 15% to 20% appearing once. Sequences were derived from PBMCs, sampled 15 days after the yellow fever booster vaccination. The receptors stem from a man aged 25-40 years who received the YFV17D yellow fever vaccine.

The chain recombines TRBV20-1 with TRBJ2-1, with a weak D call TRBD2 (5 bases). Between the trimmed V and J ends, which lost 0 bases and 4 bases, there was a span of 13 bases. The germline V gene encodes CDR1 DFQATT and CDR2 SNEGSKA (reference sequence). This CDR3 is 15 amino acids long. CDR3 in DNA: TGCAGTGCTAGAGAGGCTAGGAGCGGTTACAATGAGCAGTTCTTC. The encoded protein is CSAREARSGYNEQFF.

This chain links TRBV28 with TRBJ2-5, with unresolved D. Trimming removed 5 bases from V and 2 bases from J, with 21 bases in between. The CDR3 runs to 17 residues. Germline V gene lookup returns CDR1 MDHEN and CDR2 SYDVKM. The CDR3 sequence is CASSRRVSKFKQETQYF. CDR3 bases: TGTGCCAGCAGTCGTCGGGTGTCAAAATTTAAGCAAGAGACCCAGTACTTC.

The count of this clonotype is one. The rearrangement joins TRBV20-1 to TRBJ2-1; 10 bases line up with TRBD2. The CDR3 runs to 14 residues. The V gene end was trimmed by 5 bases and the J gene end by 7 bases; junction bases not matched to a gene: 8. The germline V gene encodes CDR1 DFQATT and CDR2 SNEGSKA (reference sequence). The CDR3 DNA reads TGCAGTGCTCTCCTAGCGGGAGTAGGGAATGAGCAGTTCTTC. It translates to CSALLAGVGNEQFF.

There are a few counts of this clonotype. The gene calls are TRBV2 and TRBJ2-5, with 7 bases that match TRBD1. Germline V gene sequence: CDR1 SNHLY, CDR2 FYNNEI. V gave up 5 bases and J gave up 5 bases; unmatched junction bases: 5. This CDR3 is built from 13 residues. The chain's CDR3 is CASSTGVIETQYF. CDR3 nucleotide sequence: TGTGCCAGCAGTACAGGGGTAATTGAGACCCAGTACTTC.

J is TRBJ2-2 and V is TRBV20-1; 9 positions agree with TRBD1. The germline CDR1 and CDR2 sequences are DFQATT and SNEGSKA (reference sequence). The CDR3 spans 16 residues. With V trimmed by 3 bases and J by 3 bases, 8 bases remained unmatched. CDR3: CSARDPGQGYTGELFF. The CDR3 nucleotides read TGCAGTGCTAGGGACCCAGGACAGGGGTACACCGGGGAGCTGTTTTTT.

This CDR3 reads CASSPGQGIPDTQYF. In DNA, the CDR3 is TGTGCCAGCAGTCCGGGACAGGGGATCCCAGATACGCAGTATTTT. This sequence joins TRBV12-3 or TRBV12-4 and TRBJ2-3, with 10 bases fitting TRBD1. The ends lost 5 bases at V and 4 bases at J; junction bases unmatched: 6. This CDR3 region has 15 residues.

The table lists this clonotype with a few counts. The genes are TRBV7-2 and TRBJ1-1; a weak D match, TRBD1 (5 bases). The germline V and J ends were trimmed by 1 base and 10 bases, with 13 bases remaining between them. This CDR3 has 13 residues. From germline, CDR1 is SGHTA and CDR2 FQGNSA. The CDR3 DNA follows: TGTGCCAGCAGCTTAGAAGGGACCTTGGGAGCTTTCTTT. It translates to CASSLEGTLGAFF.

The V gene is TRBV4-3, the J gene TRBJ2-4; 10 positions agree with TRBD2. CDR3 length: 20 amino acids. V trimming: 0 bases; J trimming: 0 bases; junction bases outside the gene matches: 11. Germline loops: CDR1 LGHNA, CDR2 YSLEER. CDR3 in DNA: TGCGCCAGCAGCCAAGATAGGAAGCGGGAGGGCCCTTTAGCCAAAAACATTCAGTACTTC. This gives the protein CASSQDRKREGPLAKNIQYF.

CDR3: CASGLWSTSNTEAFF. The CDR3 DNA reads as TGTGCTAGTGGTTTATGGAGTACCTCGAACACTGAAGCTTTCTTT. The chain uses TRBV12-5 and TRBJ1-1; D is unclear. The CDR3 has 15 residues. Trimming shortened V by 3 bases and J by 1 base, and 12 bases separated the two germline ends. Germline V gene data show CDR1 as LGHNT and CDR2 as FRNRAP.

CDR3 sequence (DNA): TGTGCCAGCAGTTTCCGACAGGGGCGGACAGGCGAGCAGTACTTC. This encodes CASSFRQGRTGEQYF. The genes are TRBV12-3 or TRBV12-4 and TRBJ2-7; TRBD1 matches 8 bases. The CDR3 has 15 residues. The trim removed 3 bases at V and 6 bases at J, leaving 10 bases unmatched.

This clonotype has just a few counts. The chain has TRBV12-3 or TRBV12-4 and TRBJ2-1; 11 bases are a match to TRBD2. V lost 5 bases and J lost 7; bases outside the gene matches: 7. This CDR3 is built from 15 residues. In DNA, the CDR3 is TGTGCCAGCAGTGTCAGCACTAGCGGGAGTAATGAGCAGTTCTTC. This encodes CASSVSTSGSNEQFF.

This clonotype was counted a few times. V is TRBV20-1 and J is TRBJ2-5, with 9 bases lining up with TRBD2. The CDR3 length is 14 residues. Germline V gene lookup returns CDR1 DFQATT and CDR2 SNEGSKA (reference sequence). CDR3: CSGGMLAGKETQYF. The CDR3 DNA reads TGCAGCGGGGGGATGCTAGCGGGAAAAGAGACCCAGTACTTC.

This clonotype was counted at least ten times. The rearrangement uses TRBV18 and TRBJ2-5; D gene uncertain. V gave up 2 bases and J gave up 5 bases, with 3 bases separating them. The CDR3 covers 11 residues. Germline V lookup: CDR1 KGHSH, CDR2 LQKENI. CDR3 residues: CASSPDETQYF. CDR3 coding DNA: TGTGCCAGCTCACCAGATGAGACCCAGTACTTC.

Only a few counts were recorded for this clonotype. The V call is TRBV20-1, the J call TRBJ2-2; 7 positions match TRBD1. Germline V gives CDR1 DFQATT, CDR2 SNEGSKA (reference sequence). The junction had 3 bases not matched to a gene; V was cut back by 5 bases and J by 3 bases. CDR3 length: 13 amino acids. CDR3 sequence (DNA): TGCAGTGCTCTTACAGGGGACACCGGGGAGCTGTTTTTT. Residues: CSALTGDTGELFF.

The J gene is TRBJ2-1, the V gene TRBV7-8; 9 nucleotides agree with TRBD2. Germline lookup yields CDR1 SGHVS and CDR2 FQNEAQ. J lost 6 bases, V lost 5 bases, and 8 bases had no gene match. This CDR3 comprises 15 residues. The CDR3 is CASSGGGLALNEQFF. The CDR3 nucleotides are TGTGCCAGCAGCGGCGGGGGACTAGCCCTCAATGAGCAGTTCTTC.

This rearrangement joins TRBV25-1 to TRBJ1-1; tentative D call: TRBD1 (5 bases). The V end lost 5 bases, the J end lost 3 bases, and 13 bases lay between the germline ends. The CDR3 sequence is 14 residues long. Per the germline V gene, CDR1 is MGHDK and CDR2 is SYGVNS. Here the CDR3 DNA reads TGTGCCAGCAGTCGATCAGGGTTGTACACTGAAGCTTTCTTT. This gives the protein CASSRSGLYTEAFF.

This clonotype was seen a handful of times. The V call is TRBV18, the J call TRBJ1-1; no definite D call. V gave up 7 bases and J gave up 1 base, with 10 bases separating them. The CDR3 is 13 amino acids. Per germline, CDR1 KGHSH and CDR2 LQKENI. The CDR3 DNA reads as TGTGCCAGCTTGAGGGTCGAGAACACTGAAGCTTTCTTT. It specifies CASLRVENTEAFF.

This clonotype has only a few counts. V usage is TRBV15 and J usage is TRBJ2-7; the match to TRBD1 covers 7 bases. CDR1 is LNHNV, CDR2 YYDKDF, per germline (reference sequence). This CDR3 has 15 amino acids. V was pared by 0 bases and J by 5 bases, with 7 bases of the junction left unmatched. The CDR3 DNA sequence: TGTGCCACCAGCAGAGAAACAGGGGTCTATCACGAGCAGTACTTC. It yields the protein CATSRETGVYHEQYF.